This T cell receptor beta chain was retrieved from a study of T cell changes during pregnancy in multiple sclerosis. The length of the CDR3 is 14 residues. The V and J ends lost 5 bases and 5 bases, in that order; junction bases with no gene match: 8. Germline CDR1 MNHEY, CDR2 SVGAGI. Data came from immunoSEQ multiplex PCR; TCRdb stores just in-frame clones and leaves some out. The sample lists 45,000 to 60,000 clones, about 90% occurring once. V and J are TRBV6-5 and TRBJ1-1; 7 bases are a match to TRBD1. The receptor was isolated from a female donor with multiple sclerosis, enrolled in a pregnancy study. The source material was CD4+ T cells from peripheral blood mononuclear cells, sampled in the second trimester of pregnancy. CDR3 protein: CASSTTGKGTEAFF. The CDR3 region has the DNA TGTGCCAGCAGTACGACAGGGAAGGGGACTGAAGCTTTCTTT.